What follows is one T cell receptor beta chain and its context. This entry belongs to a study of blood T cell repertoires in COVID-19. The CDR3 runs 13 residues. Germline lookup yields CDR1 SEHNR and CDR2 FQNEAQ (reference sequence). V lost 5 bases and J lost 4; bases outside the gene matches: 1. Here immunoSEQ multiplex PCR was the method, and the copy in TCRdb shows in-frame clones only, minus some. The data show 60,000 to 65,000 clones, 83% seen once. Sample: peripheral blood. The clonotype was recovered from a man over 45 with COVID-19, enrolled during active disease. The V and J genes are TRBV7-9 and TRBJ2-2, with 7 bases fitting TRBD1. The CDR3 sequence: CASSDRVTGELFF. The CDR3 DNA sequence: TGTGCCAGCAGCGACAGGGTCACCGGGGAGCTGTTTTTT.